This section outlines one T cell receptor beta chain sequence together with its context. This record belongs to a study of T cell responses to AZD1222 COVID-19 vaccine. CDR3 size: 18 residues. Trimming at V came to 4 bases and at J to 3 bases, leaving 10 bases not matched to a gene. In germline, CDR1 is SGHTA, CDR2 FQGNSA. This table comes from immunoSEQ multiplex PCR, and its TCRdb copy is limited to in-frame clones, with some not included. The table has about 99,000 clones, approximately 90% seen once; the top ten hold 6.5% to 10%. V and J are TRBV7-2 and TRBJ2-2; 11 nucleotides line up with TRBD1. The source material was peripheral blood, sampled 28 days after the second AZD1222 dose. This receptor was taken from an adult who received the AZD1222 COVID-19 vaccine. DNA of the CDR3: TGTGCCAGCAGCTCCTTACCGGGACAGGGGGTTCACACCGGGGAGCTGTTTTTT. Its protein product is CASSSLPGQGVHTGELFF.